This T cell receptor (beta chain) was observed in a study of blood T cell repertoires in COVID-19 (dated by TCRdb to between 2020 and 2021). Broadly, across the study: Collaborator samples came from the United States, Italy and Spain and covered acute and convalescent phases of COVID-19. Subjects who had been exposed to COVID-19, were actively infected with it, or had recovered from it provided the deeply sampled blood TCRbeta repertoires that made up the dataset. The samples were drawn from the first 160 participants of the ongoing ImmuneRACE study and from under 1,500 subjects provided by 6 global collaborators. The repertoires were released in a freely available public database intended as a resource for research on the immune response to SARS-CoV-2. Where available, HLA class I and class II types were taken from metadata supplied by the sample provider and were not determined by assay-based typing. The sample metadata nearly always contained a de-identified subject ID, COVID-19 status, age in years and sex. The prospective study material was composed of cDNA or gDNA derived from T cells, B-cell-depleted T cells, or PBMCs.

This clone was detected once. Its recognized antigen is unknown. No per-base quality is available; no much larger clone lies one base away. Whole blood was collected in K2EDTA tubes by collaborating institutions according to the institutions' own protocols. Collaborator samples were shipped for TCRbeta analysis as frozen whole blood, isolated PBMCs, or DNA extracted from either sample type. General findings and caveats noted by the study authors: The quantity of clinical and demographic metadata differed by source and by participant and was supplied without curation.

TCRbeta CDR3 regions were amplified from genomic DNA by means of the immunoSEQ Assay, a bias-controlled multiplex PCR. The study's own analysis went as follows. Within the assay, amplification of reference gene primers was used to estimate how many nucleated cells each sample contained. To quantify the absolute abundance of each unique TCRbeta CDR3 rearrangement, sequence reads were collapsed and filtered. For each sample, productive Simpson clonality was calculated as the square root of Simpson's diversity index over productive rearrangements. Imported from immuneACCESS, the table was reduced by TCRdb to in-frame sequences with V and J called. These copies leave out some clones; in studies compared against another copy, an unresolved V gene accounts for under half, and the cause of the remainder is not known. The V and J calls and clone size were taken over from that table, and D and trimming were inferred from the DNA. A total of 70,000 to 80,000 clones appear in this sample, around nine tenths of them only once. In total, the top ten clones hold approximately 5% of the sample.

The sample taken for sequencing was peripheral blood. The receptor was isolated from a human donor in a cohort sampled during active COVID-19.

The sequenced DNA: TGTGCCAGCAGCACTCGTTTAGCGGCGAACACAGATACGCAGTATTTT. It translates to CASSTRLAANTDTQYF. Recombination connected TRBV4-2 to TRBJ2-3; the D region possibly corresponds to TRBD2 (6 bases align). At the junction V is shortened by 5 bases and J by 2 bases, with 17 bases in between. In the germline V gene, CDR1 corresponds to LGHNA and CDR2 to YNFKEQ. Including the terminal cysteine and phenylalanine, the CDR3 comprises 16 residues. Just CDR3 DNA is preserved here, 48 bases in frame from base 1.